The source of this T cell receptor beta chain is a study of T cell changes during pregnancy in multiple sclerosis. V was pared by 6 bases and J by 1 base, with 10 bases between. The CDR3 contains 13 residues. Germline V lookup: CDR1 SNHLY, CDR2 FYNNEI. Assay used: immunoSEQ multiplex PCR; TCRdb lists only in-frame clones, some missing. This sample yields over 60,000 clones, of which almost 97% are seen a single time; 2% to 2.5% belongs to the top ten. The clonotype was recovered from a female donor with multiple sclerosis, enrolled in a pregnancy study. The chain joins TRBV2 to TRBJ2-7; D is possibly TRBD1 (5 bases). Here the sequenced sample was CD8+ T cells from peripheral blood mononuclear cells, taken after pregnancy. Here the CDR3 DNA reads TGTGCCAGCAGGATCAGGGATTCCTACGAGCAGTACTTC. This codes for CASRIRDSYEQYF. Looking up the rest from reference TRBV2 and TRBJ2-7 gives the full variable domain: EPEVTQTPSHQVTQMGQEVILRCVPISNHLYFYWYRQILGQKVEFLVSFYNNEISEKSEIFDDQFSVERPDGSNFTLKIRSTKLEDSAMYFCASRIRDSYEQYFGPGTRLTVT.